Listed here are 26 T cell receptor beta chains from one sample, sequenced in a study of cytomegalovirus exposure and HLA in healthy donors. TCRdb's copy holds only in-frame clones and misses some; the assay was immunoSEQ multiplex PCR. The sample holds about 140,000 clones, roughly four fifths seen once. Material: PBMCs. The source of these receptors is a woman aged 25 to 39 in good health and CMV-seronegative.

The chain recombines TRBV6-1 with TRBJ1-2; D remains unclear. The CDR3 has 12 amino acids. CDR1 and CDR2 (germline): MNHNS, SASEGT. V was pared by 6 bases and J by 5 bases, with 10 bases between. DNA for the CDR3: TGTGCCAGCAGGGAGGGTATTTATGGCTACACCTTC. This translates into CASREGIYGYTF.

The V gene is TRBV10-3, the J gene TRBJ2-1, with D perhaps matching TRBD1 (6 bases). V was shortened by 6 bases and J by 7 bases, with 13 bases between the two germline ends. CDR1 and CDR2 from the germline V gene are ENHRY and SYGVKD. The CDR3 sequence is 13 residues long. CDR3 nucleotides: TGTGCCATCAGAGATAGACAGGATAATGAGCAGTTCTTC. Its translation: CAIRDRQDNEQFF.

The chain employs TRBV11-2 and TRBJ1-6; TRBD1 matches 7 bases. After removal of 0 bases from V and 0 bases from J, the junction contained 2 bases not matched to a gene. The CDR3 is 17 residues long. Germline-derived CDR1 and CDR2 are SGHAT and FQNNGV. CDR3: CASSLEGQSSYNSPLHF. CDR3 sequence (DNA): TGTGCCAGCAGCTTAGAGGGACAGAGCTCCTATAATTCACCCCTCCACTTT.

The chain combines TRBV11-2 with TRBJ2-1; tentatively, D is TRBD2 (5 bases). Between the trimmed V and J ends, which lost 5 bases and 7 bases, there was a span of 18 bases. The germline gives CDR1 SGHAT, CDR2 FQNNGV. The CDR3 covers 15 residues. In nucleotides, the CDR3 is TGTGCCAGCAGCCGCGGAGACTATGACTTTAATGAGCAGTTCTTC. As protein: CASSRGDYDFNEQFF.

V gene TRBV27 combines with J gene TRBJ2-7; 8 bases fit TRBD2. The V segment lost 4 bases and the J segment 0 bases; nucleotides outside the gene matches: 5. Germline V gene lookup returns CDR1 MNHEY and CDR2 SMNVEV (reference sequence). This CDR3 region has 15 residues. Here the CDR3 reads CASSSSGGRSYEQYF. The CDR3, as DNA: TGTGCCAGCAGTTCGAGCGGGGGACGCTCCTACGAGCAGTACTTC.

This clone was seen a single time. J is TRBJ1-2 and V is TRBV19; weak D call: TRBD1 (6 bases). The CDR3 sequence is 14 residues long. V was cut by 5 bases and J by 2 bases, with 12 bases left in between. Germline assignment: CDR1 LNHDA and CDR2 SQIVND (reference sequence). The CDR3 loop reads CASSPGRGNYGYTF. The CDR3, as DNA: TGTGCCAGTAGTCCCGGGAGGGGGAACTATGGCTACACCTTC.

The rearrangement uses TRBV2 and TRBJ1-2; 7 bases fit TRBD1. The V gene end was trimmed by 1 base and the J gene end by 8 bases; junction bases not matched to a gene: 10. The CDR3 length is 15 residues. Germline CDR1 reads SNHLY; CDR2 reads FYNNEI. CDR3 residues: CASSEGGTAGGGYTF. The CDR3 DNA is TGTGCCAGCAGTGAAGGCGGGACAGCCGGCGGAGGCTACACCTTC. The variable domain in full, completed from reference TRBV2 and TRBJ1-2, reads EPEVTQTPSHQVTQMGQEVILRCVPISNHLYFYWYRQILGQKVEFLVSFYNNEISEKSEIFDDQFSVERPDGSNFTLKIRSTKLEDSAMYFCASSEGGTAGGGYTFGSGTRLTVV.

This chain uses TRBV2 with TRBJ2-3; TRBD1 agrees at 9 bases. V was pared by 4 bases and J by 6 bases, with 5 bases of the junction left unmatched. Germline V CDR1 and CDR2: SNHLY, FYNNEI. The CDR3 is 14 amino acids. In DNA form, the CDR3 reads TGTGCCAGCAGTGGGACAGGGGAGACGGATACGCAGTATTTT. Translated, it gives CASSGTGETDTQYF.

This clone was counted once. The chain employs TRBV28 and TRBJ2-7, with 14 nucleotides matching TRBD2. The CDR3 covers 15 residues. In germline, CDR1 is MDHEN, CDR2 SYDVKM. Germline trimming cut 6 bases from V and 9 bases from J; bases unmatched to any gene: 10. The CDR3: CASRTPTSGGDRQYF. CDR3 nucleotide sequence: TGTGCCAGCAGAACCCCGACTAGCGGGGGGGATCGGCAGTACTTC. The complete variable domain, with remaining parts taken from reference TRBV28 and TRBJ2-7, reads DVKVTQSSRYLVKRTGEKVFLECVQDMDHENMFWYRQDPGLGLRLIYFSYDVKMKEKGDIPEGYSVSREKKERFSLILESASTNQTSMYLCASRTPTSGGDRQYFGPGTRLTVT.

This rearrangement joins TRBV30 to TRBJ1-1; D might be TRBD1 (5 bases). V shed 3 bases and J shed 1 base, with 9 bases lying between them. Germline V gives CDR1 GTSNPN, CDR2 SVGIG (reference sequence). The CDR3 extends over 13 amino acids. Written as DNA, the CDR3 is TGTGCCTGGAGGTTAGGACAGAACACTGAAGCTTTCTTT. Protein product: CAWRLGQNTEAFF.

V and J are TRBV9 and TRBJ1-1, with 11 bases that match TRBD1. Germline lookup yields CDR1 SGDLS and CDR2 YYNGEE. Trimming took 4 bases from V and 3 from J; bases not matched to a gene: 5. The CDR3 runs to 15 residues. The CDR3 nucleotides read TGTGCCAGCAGCTCTGGACAGGGGGCGGACACTGAAGCTTTCTTT. Protein product: CASSSGQGADTEAFF.

The rearrangement uses TRBV5-1 and TRBJ2-5; 13 bases are a match to TRBD2. The length of the CDR3 is 17 residues. Germline lookup yields CDR1 SGHRS and CDR2 YFSETQ. The junction had 5 bases not matched to a gene; V was cut back by 3 bases and J by 0 bases. The CDR3 DNA reads as TGCGCCAGCAGCTCCGGGACTAGCGGGGTCTACCAAGAGACCCAGTACTTC. This codes for CASSSGTSGVYQETQYF. The full variable domain, with the rest looked up from reference TRBV5-1 and TRBJ2-5, is KAGVTQTPRYLIKTRGQQVTLSCSPISGHRSVSWYQQTPGQGLQFLFEYFSETQRNKGNFPGRFSGRQFSNSRSEMNVSTLELGDSALYLCASSSGTSGVYQETQYFGPGTRLLVL.

The chain couples TRBV18 to TRBJ1-1; 10 bases line up with TRBD1. From germline, CDR1 is KGHSH and CDR2 LQKENI. The CDR3 totals 14 residues. V lost 6 bases, J lost 3 bases, and 4 bases stayed unmatched. The CDR3 nucleotides read TGTGCCAGCTCCTATGGACAGGGGGACACTGAAGCTTTCTTT. Translating it yields CASSYGQGDTEAFF.

The V and J genes are TRBV30 and TRBJ2-3; possibly TRBD2 for D (5 bases). The CDR3 totals 13 residues. Germline V gene data show CDR1 as GTSNPN and CDR2 as SVGIG (reference sequence). V lost 3 bases to trimming and J lost 7 bases, with 14 bases between them. The CDR3 sequence is CAWSPHLAHTQYF. In DNA, the CDR3 is TGTGCCTGGAGCCCCCACCTAGCCCATACGCAGTATTTT.

V is TRBV2 and J is TRBJ2-3, with TRBD1 identical over 7 bases. Trimming removed 5 bases from V and 4 bases from J; junction bases left unmatched: 9. The CDR3 loop spans 15 amino acids. Germline V CDR1 and CDR2: SNHLY, FYNNEI. The CDR3 loop is CASSRNRGISDTQYF. CDR3 nucleotide sequence: TGTGCCAGCAGTCGAAACAGGGGTATCTCAGATACGCAGTATTTT.

V is TRBV6-5 and J is TRBJ2-7; 7 bases are shared with TRBD2. This CDR3 is built from 12 residues. The germline V gene encodes CDR1 MNHEY and CDR2 SVGAGI. J lost 5 bases, V lost 7 bases, and 5 bases had no gene match. DNA of the CDR3: TGTGCCAGCACAACTAGCGATCACGAGCAGTACTTC. The encoded protein is CASTTSDHEQYF.

This rearrangement joins TRBV10-3 to TRBJ1-1, with D perhaps matching TRBD1 (6 bases). The CDR3 spans 15 residues. CDR1 ENHRY and CDR2 SYGVKD come from the germline V gene. Trimming cost V 7 bases and J 0 bases, with 15 bases left between them. The CDR3 is CAIKKGERVNTEAFF. The DNA of the CDR3 is TGTGCCATCAAAAAGGGGGAGAGGGTGAACACTGAAGCTTTCTTT.

The chain couples TRBV9 to TRBJ2-5, with D perhaps matching TRBD2 (6 bases). The CDR3 extends over 15 amino acids. The germline CDR1 and CDR2 sequences are SGDLS and YYNGEE. V lost 5 bases, J lost 2 bases, and 16 bases lay in between. This CDR3 reads CASSGGTSVQETQYF. The CDR3 DNA follows: TGTGCCAGCAGTGGCGGGACGTCAGTTCAAGAGACCCAGTACTTC.

The chain joins TRBV6-6 to TRBJ2-5; 8 bases fit TRBD2. CDR3 length: 15 residues. The junction had 6 bases not matched to a gene; V was cut back by 5 bases and J by 1 base. CDR1 is MNHNY and CDR2 is SVGAGI in the germline V gene (reference sequence). The CDR3 DNA reads as TGTGCCAGCAGTCGCAGCCGGGGGGGCCAAGAGACCCAGTACTTC. This sequence encodes CASSRSRGGQETQYF.

This chain connects TRBV18 to TRBJ2-7, with D maybe TRBD2 (6 bases). V lost 3 bases and J 6 bases, leaving 12 bases between the germline ends. This CDR3 has 13 amino acids. Germline V gene lookup returns CDR1 KGHSH and CDR2 LQKENI. The CDR3 nucleotides read TGTGCCAGCTCACCTGCGTGGGGAGGCGAGCAGTACTTC. Translated: CASSPAWGGEQYF.

The chain carries TRBV4-1 and TRBJ2-2, with 8 positions matching TRBD2. In germline, CDR1 is MGHRA, CDR2 YSYEKL. CDR3 length: 14 amino acids. V lost 5 bases to trimming and J lost 4 bases; unmatched junction nucleotides: 3. CDR3 nucleotides: TGCGCCAGCAGCTTCGGGGGGGTCACCGGGGAGCTGTTTTTT. Residues: CASSFGGVTGELFF.

The V gene is TRBV7-2, the J gene TRBJ2-1; 10 nucleotides line up with TRBD1. The V segment lost 4 bases and the J segment 4 bases; nucleotides outside the gene matches: 1. The V gene's germline CDR1 is SGHTA and CDR2 FQGNSA. The CDR3 has 14 residues. The CDR3 loop reads CASSSGQGYNEQFF. The CDR3 DNA reads TGTGCCAGCAGCTCGGGACAGGGGTACAATGAGCAGTTCTTC.

This clone appeared once. In nucleotides, the CDR3 is TGTGCCAGCTCGGTGACAGGGGGGGAGAATCAGCCCCAGCATTTT. The encoded protein is CASSVTGGENQPQHF. The J gene is TRBJ1-5, the V gene TRBV18, with TRBD1 matching 9 bases. CDR3 size: 15 residues. From germline, CDR1 is KGHSH and CDR2 LQKENI. V was pared by 6 bases and J by 4 bases, with 7 bases of the junction left unmatched.

The rearrangement uses TRBV6-1 and TRBJ1-2; TRBD1 matches at 9 bases. Germline V lookup: CDR1 MNHNS, CDR2 SASEGT. CDR3 length: 14 residues. V was clipped by 6 bases and J by 3 bases; unmatched bases: 5. CDR3 coding DNA: TGTGCCAGCAGCAAGACAGGGGGGTACTATGGCTACACCTTC. Its translation: CASSKTGGYYGYTF.

This clone was seen a few times. The chain is built from TRBV10-3 and TRBJ2-7; 9 positions match TRBD2. V shed 6 bases and J 2 bases; nucleotides not matched to a gene: 5. This CDR3 has 14 residues. The V gene's germline CDR1 is ENHRY and CDR2 SYGVKD. CDR3: CAISEAGGPYEQYF. Written as DNA, the CDR3 is TGTGCCATCAGCGAGGCGGGGGGGCCCTACGAGCAGTACTTC.

The chain uses TRBV6-1 and TRBJ2-7, with D perhaps TRBD2 (5 bases). Looked up from germline, CDR1 is MNHNS and CDR2 is SASEGT. The CDR3 covers 14 residues. V was cut by 5 bases and J by 4 bases, with 15 bases left in between. The DNA for the CDR3 is TGTGCCAGCAGTAGCGGCAGAAACTTTTACGAGCAGTACTTC. Protein sequence: CASSSGRNFYEQYF.